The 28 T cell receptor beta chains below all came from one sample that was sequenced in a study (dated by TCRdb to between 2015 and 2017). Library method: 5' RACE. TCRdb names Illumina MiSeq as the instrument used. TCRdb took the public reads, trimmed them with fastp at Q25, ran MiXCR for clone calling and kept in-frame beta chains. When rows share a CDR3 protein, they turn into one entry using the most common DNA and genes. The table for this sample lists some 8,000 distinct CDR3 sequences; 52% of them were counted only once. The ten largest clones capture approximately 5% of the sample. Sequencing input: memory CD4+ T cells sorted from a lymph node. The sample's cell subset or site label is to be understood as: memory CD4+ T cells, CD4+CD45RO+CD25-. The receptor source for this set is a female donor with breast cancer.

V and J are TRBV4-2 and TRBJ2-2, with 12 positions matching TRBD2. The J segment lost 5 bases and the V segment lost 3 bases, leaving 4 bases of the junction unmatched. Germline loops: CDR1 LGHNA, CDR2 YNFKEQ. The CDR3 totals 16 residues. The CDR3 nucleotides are TGTGCCAGCAGCCAGCGACTAGCGGGAGAGACCGGGGAGCTGTTTTTT. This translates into CASSQRLAGETGELFF.

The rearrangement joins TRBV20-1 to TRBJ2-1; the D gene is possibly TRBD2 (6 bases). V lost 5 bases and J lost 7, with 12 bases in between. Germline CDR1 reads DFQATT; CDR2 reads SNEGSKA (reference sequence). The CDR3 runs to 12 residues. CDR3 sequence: CSAAGLANEQFF. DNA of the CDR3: TGCAGTGCTGCCGGGCTAGCGAATGAGCAGTTCTTC.

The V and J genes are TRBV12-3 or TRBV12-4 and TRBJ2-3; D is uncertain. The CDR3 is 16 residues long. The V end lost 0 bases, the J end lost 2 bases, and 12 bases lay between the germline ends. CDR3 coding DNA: TGTGCCAGCAGTTTAGCAGGCTCGATTTTCACAGATACGCAGTATTTT. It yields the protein CASSLAGSIFTDTQYF.

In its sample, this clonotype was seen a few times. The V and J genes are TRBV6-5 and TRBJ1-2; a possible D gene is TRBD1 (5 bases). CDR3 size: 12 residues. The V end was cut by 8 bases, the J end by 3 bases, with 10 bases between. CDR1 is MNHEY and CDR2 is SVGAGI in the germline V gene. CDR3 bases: TGTGCCAGCGCCGGGGGTGACTATGGCTACACCTTC. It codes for CASAGGDYGYTF.

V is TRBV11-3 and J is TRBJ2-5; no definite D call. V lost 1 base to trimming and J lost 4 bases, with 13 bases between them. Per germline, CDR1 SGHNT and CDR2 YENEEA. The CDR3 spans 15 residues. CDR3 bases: TGTGCCAGCAGCTTAGTTCCAGACCTCTCAGAGACCCAGTACTTC. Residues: CASSLVPDLSETQYF.

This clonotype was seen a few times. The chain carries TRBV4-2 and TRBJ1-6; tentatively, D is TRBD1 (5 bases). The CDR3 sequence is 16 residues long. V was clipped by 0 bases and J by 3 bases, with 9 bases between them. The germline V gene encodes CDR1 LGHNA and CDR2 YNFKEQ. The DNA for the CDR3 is TGTGCCAGCAGCCAAGACTGGGGGAACTATAATTCACCCCTCCACTTT. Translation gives CASSQDWGNYNSPLHF.

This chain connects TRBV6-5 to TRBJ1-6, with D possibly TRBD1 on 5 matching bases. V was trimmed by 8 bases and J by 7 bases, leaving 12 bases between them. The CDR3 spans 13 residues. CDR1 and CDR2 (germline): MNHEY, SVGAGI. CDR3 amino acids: CASGIYRNSPLHF. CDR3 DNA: TGTGCCAGCGGAATATACAGGAATTCACCCCTCCACTTT.

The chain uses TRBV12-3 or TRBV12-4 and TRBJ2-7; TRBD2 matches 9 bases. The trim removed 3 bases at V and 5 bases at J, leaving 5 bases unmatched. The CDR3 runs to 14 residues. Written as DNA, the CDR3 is TGTGCCAGCAGTTTTAGCGGGAGCCGGGACGAGCAGTACTTC. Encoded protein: CASSFSGSRDEQYF.

The CDR3 bases are TGTGCCAGCAGCTTAGATTATGTGACAGATACGCAGTATTTT. Its translation: CASSLDYVTDTQYF. This sequence joins TRBV7-2 and TRBJ2-3, with D uncertain. The CDR3 runs 14 residues. Trimming took off 1 base at V and 3 bases at J, with 8 bases between the two ends. CDR1 is SGHTA, CDR2 FQGNSA, per germline.

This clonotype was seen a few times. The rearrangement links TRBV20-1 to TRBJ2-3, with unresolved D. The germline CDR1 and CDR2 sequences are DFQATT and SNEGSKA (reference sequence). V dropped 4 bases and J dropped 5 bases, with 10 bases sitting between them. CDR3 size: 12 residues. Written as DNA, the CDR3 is TGCAGTGCTACCTTTAGCCAAGATACGCAGTATTTT. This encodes CSATFSQDTQYF.

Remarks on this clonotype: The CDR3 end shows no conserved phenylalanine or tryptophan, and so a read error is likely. The CDR3 sequence: CSARDMAPEGSNQPQHL. CDR3 bases: TGCAGTGCTAGAGATATGGCCCCAGAGGGGAGCAATCAGCCCCAGCATCTT. The V call is TRBV20-1, the J call TRBJ1-5; maybe TRBD1 (5 bases). The CDR3 has 17 residues. V lost 0 bases, J lost 1 base, and 16 bases lay in between. In germline, CDR1 is DFQATT, CDR2 SNEGSKA (reference sequence).

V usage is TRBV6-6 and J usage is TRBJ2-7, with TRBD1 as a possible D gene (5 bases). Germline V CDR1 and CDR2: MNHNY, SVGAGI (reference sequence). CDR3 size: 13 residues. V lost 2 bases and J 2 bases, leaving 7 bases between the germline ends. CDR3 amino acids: CASSYTGPYEQYF. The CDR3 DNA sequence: TGTGCCAGCAGTTACACAGGACCCTACGAGCAGTACTTC.

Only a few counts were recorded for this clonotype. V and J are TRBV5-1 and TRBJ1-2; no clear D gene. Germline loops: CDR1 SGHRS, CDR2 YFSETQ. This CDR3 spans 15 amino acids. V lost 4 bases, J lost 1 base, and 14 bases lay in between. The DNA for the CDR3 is TGCGCCAGCAGCCAGGACCGCGGCAATAACTATGGCTACACCTTC. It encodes CASSQDRGNNYGYTF.

CDR3 protein: CSASGQGGNTIYF. As DNA, the CDR3 is TGCAGTGCGTCGGGGCAGGGAGGAAACACCATATATTTT. The V gene is TRBV20-1, the J gene TRBJ1-3; D possibly corresponds to TRBD1 (5 bases). The CDR3 has 13 amino acids. Trimming cost V 6 bases and J 4 bases, with 13 bases left between them. Germline assignment: CDR1 DFQATT and CDR2 SNEGSKA (reference sequence).

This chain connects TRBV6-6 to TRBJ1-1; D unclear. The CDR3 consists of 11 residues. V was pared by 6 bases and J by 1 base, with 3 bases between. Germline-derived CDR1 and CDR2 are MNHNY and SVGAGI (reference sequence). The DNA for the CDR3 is TGTGCCAGCAGCTCGAACACTGAAGCTTTCTTT. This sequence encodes CASSSNTEAFF.

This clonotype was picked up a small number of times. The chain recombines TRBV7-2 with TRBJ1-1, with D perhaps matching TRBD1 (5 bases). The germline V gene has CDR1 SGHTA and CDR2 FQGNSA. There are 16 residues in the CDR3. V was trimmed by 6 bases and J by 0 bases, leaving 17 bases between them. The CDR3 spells CASRSGTAFMNTEAFF. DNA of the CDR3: TGTGCCAGCAGATCCGGGACGGCATTCATGAACACTGAAGCTTTCTTT.

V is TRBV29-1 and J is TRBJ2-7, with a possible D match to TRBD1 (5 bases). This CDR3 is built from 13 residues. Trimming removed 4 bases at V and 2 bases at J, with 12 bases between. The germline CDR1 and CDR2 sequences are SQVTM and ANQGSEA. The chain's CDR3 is CSVVPDSPYEQYF. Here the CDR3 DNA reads TGCAGCGTTGTCCCAGACAGCCCCTACGAGCAGTACTTC.

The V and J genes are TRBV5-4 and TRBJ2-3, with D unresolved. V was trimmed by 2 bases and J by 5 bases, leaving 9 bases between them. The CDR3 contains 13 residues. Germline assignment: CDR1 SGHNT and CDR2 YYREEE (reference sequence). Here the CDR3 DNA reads TGTGCCAGCAGCTTCCCAGTAGAAGATACGCAGTATTTT. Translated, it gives CASSFPVEDTQYF.

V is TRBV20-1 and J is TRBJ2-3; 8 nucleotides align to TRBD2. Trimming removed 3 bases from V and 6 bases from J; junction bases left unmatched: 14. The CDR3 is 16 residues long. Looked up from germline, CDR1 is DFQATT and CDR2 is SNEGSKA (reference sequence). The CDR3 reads CSARNPGGGPPDTQYF. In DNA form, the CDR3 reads TGCAGTGCTAGGAACCCGGGCGGGGGGCCCCCGGATACGCAGTATTTT.

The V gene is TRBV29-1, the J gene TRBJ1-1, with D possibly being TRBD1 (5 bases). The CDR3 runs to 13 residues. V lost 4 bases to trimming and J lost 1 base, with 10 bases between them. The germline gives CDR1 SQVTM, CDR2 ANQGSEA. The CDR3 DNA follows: TGCAGCGTTGCGGTGGGGGGGAACACTGAAGCTTTCTTT. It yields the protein CSVAVGGNTEAFF. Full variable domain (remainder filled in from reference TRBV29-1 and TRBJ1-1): SAVISQKPSRDICQRGTSLTIQCQVDSQVTMMFWYRQQPGQSLTLIATANQGSEATYESGFVIDKFPISRPNLTFSTLTVSNMSPEDSSIYLCSVAVGGNTEAFFGQGTRLTVV.

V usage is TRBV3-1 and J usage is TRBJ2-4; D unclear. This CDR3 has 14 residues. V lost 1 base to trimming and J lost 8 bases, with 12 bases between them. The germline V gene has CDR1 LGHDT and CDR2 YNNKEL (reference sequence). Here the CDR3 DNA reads TGTGCCAGCAGCCAAGGAAGAAGGGAAGACATTCAGTACTTC. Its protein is CASSQGRREDIQYF.

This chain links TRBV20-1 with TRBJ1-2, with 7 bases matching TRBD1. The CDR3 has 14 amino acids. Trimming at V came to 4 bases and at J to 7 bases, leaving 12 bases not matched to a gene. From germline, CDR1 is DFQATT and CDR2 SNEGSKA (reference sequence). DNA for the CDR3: TGCAGTGCTACTAGTCCTCGGGACAGCCGTGGCTACACCTTC. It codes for CSATSPRDSRGYTF.

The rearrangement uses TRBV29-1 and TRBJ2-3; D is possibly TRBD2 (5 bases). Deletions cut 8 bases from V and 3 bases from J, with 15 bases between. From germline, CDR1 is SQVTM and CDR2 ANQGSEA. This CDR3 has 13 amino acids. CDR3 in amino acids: CSSRVPGTDTQYF. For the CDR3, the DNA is TGCAGCTCCCGGGTCCCGGGGACAGATACGCAGTATTTT.

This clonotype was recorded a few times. As DNA, the CDR3 is TGTGCCACGGGACCGACTTCCTACGAGCAGTACTTC. It encodes CATGPTSYEQYF. V is TRBV28 and J is TRBJ2-7; D tentatively fits TRBD1 or TRBD2 (5 bases each). CDR3 size: 12 residues. Trimming took off 10 bases at V and 1 base at J, with 11 bases between the two ends. Germline CDR1 reads MDHEN; CDR2 reads SYDVKM.

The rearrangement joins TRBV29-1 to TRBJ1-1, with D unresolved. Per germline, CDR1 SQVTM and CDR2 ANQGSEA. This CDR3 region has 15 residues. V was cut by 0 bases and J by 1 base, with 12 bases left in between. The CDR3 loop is CSVEDQVRSNTEAFF. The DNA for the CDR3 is TGCAGCGTTGAAGATCAGGTGAGGTCGAACACTGAAGCTTTCTTT.

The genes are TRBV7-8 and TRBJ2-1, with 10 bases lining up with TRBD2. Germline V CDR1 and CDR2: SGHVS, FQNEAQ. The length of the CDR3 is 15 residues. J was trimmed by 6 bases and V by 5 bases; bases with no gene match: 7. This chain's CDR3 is CASSHRWTSGNEQFF. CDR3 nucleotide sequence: TGTGCCAGCAGCCACCGCTGGACTAGCGGCAATGAGCAGTTCTTC.

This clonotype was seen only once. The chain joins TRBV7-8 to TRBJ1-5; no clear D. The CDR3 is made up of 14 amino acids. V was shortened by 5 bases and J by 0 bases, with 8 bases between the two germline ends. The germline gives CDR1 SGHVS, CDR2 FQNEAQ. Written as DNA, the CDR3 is TGTGCCAGCAGCATGCAGTATAGCAATCAGCCCCAGCATTTT. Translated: CASSMQYSNQPQHF.

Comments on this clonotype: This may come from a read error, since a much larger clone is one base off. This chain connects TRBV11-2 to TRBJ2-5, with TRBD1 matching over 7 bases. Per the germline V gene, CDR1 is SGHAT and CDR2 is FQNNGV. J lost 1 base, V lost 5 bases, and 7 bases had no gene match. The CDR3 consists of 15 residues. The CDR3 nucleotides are TGTGCCAGCAGCACAATTGAGGGGGCCCAAGAGACCCAGTACTTC. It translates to CASSTIEGAQETQYF.